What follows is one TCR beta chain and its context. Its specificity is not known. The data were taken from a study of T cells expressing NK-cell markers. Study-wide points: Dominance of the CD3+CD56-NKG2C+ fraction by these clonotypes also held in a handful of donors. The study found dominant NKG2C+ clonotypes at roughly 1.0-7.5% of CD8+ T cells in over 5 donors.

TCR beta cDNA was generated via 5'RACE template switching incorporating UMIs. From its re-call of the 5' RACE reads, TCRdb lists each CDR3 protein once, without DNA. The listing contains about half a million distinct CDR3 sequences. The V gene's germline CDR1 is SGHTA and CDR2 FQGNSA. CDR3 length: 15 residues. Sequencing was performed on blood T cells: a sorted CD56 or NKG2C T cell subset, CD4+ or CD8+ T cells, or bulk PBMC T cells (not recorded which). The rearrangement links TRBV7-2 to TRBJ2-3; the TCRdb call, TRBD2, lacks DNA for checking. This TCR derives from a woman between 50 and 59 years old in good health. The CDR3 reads CASRRMLGPADTQYF. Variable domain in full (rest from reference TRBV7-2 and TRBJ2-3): GAGVSQSPSNKVTEKGKDVELRCDPISGHTALYWYRQSLGQGLEFLIYFQGNSAPDKSGLPSDRFSAERTGGSVSTLTIQRTQQEDSAVYLCASRRMLGPADTQYFGPGTRLTVL.